The 5 T cell receptor beta chains presented below share a single source sample, sequenced in a study of molecular identifiers for immune sequencing clone quantification. TCRdb re-analysed the PCR reads in MiXCR, keeping a single row per CDR3 protein. The sample has more than 450,000 distinct CDR3 sequences; over 20% are singletons. The source material was naive CD8+ T cells from blood, with Jurkat cell RNA spiked in. The subset is: FACS-sorted CD8+CD4-CCR7+CD45RA+ naive T cells. The source is a human donor in good health. Some libraries in this study had Jurkat cell RNA spiked in.

Remarks on this clonotype: This clone may be a read error of a much larger clone one base away. The chain combines TRBV7-9 with TRBJ1-1, with TRBD1 as a possible D gene (5 bases). Germline loops: CDR1 SEHNR, CDR2 FQNEAQ (reference sequence). CDR3 size: 15 residues. CDR3 in DNA: TGTGCCAGCAGCCATAATAGCGGGGCCCGGGCTGAAACTTTCTTT. Translation gives CASSHNSGARAETFF.

As concerns this clonotype: One end of the junction does not line up with germline, which may come from a read error. V and J are TRBV20-1 and TRBJ2-3, with 14 bases fitting TRBD2. Germline assignment: CDR1 DFQATT and CDR2 SNEGSKA (reference sequence). The CDR3 totals 19 residues. CDR3: CSARARTSGRPHSTDMQYF. CDR3 in DNA: TGCAGTGCTAGAGCCCGGACTAGCGGGAGGCCCCATAGCACAGATATGCAGTATTTT.

J is TRBJ1-1 and V is TRBV19, with 9 bases aligning to TRBD1. The CDR3 loop spans 15 amino acids. J was trimmed by 6 bases and V by 0 bases; bases with no gene match: 5. Germline CDR1 is LNHDA and CDR2 is SQIVND (reference sequence). The CDR3 nucleotides are TGTGCCAGTAGTATAGATAACAGGGGGCTGGCTGAAGCTTTCTTT. This gives the protein CASSIDNRGLAEAFF.

The J gene is TRBJ2-1, the V gene TRBV20-1, with 8 positions matching TRBD1. Losses at the gene ends were 3 bases for V and 4 bases for J; bases not matched to a gene: 5. The CDR3 has 14 amino acids. Germline V gives CDR1 DFQATT, CDR2 SNEGSKA (reference sequence). The CDR3 nucleotides are TGCAGTGCTAGCCGACAGGGGATTTACAATGAGCAGTTCTTC. This encodes CSASRQGIYNEQFF.

There are many counts of this clonotype. The chain has TRBV28 and TRBJ2-3, with D possibly matching TRBD1 (6 bases). CDR3 length equals 14 residues. V was clipped by 5 bases and J by 8 bases, with 17 bases between them. Germline values: CDR1 MDHEN, CDR2 SYDVKM. The CDR3 nucleotides read TGTGCCAGCAGTCTACCCGGTGGGGGCAGTACGCAGTATTTT. Amino acids: CASSLPGGGSTQYF. Together with reference TRBV28 and TRBJ2-3, the CDR3 gives the full variable domain: DVKVTQSSRYLVKRTGEKVFLECVQDMDHENMFWYRQDPGLGLRLIYFSYDVKMKEKGDIPEGYSVSREKKERFSLILESASTNQTSMYLCASSLPGGGSTQYFGPGTRLTVL.